The 17 T cell receptor beta chains below all came from one sample that was sequenced in a study of chemoradiotherapy in HPV16-positive cancers. TCRdb's copy holds only in-frame clones and misses some; the assay was immunoSEQ multiplex PCR. Of nearly 9,000 clones in the sample, 80% to 90% were seen once. The specimen was tumor tissue, collected from a patient who underwent chemoradiotherapy. The receptor set was obtained from a human donor with HPV-associated anogenital cancer.

This chain joins TRBV19 and TRBJ2-1; 7 bases map to TRBD1. The V segment lost 3 bases and the J segment 3 bases; nucleotides outside the gene matches: 5. Looked up from germline, CDR1 is LNHDA and CDR2 is SQIVND (reference sequence). CDR3 size: 15 residues. CDR3 DNA sequence: TGTGCCAGTAGTATTTTCCGGGACAGCTACAATGAGCAGTTCTTC. Its protein product is CASSIFRDSYNEQFF.

The chain couples TRBV19 to TRBJ2-2, with D unclear. CDR3 size: 16 residues. Germline-derived CDR1 and CDR2 are LNHDA and SQIVND (reference sequence). Trimming shortened V by 3 bases and J by 4 bases, and 15 bases separated the two germline ends. The CDR3 coding sequence is TGTGCCAGTAGTATGGTTCGCAGCCCGGGCACCGGGGAGCTGTTTTTT. It encodes CASSMVRSPGTGELFF.

The V call is TRBV5-1, the J call TRBJ2-1, with 9 bases that match TRBD2. Germline V gene lookup returns CDR1 SGHRS and CDR2 YFSETQ. The CDR3 totals 14 residues. V lost 5 bases to trimming and J lost 7 bases; unmatched junction nucleotides: 7. The CDR3 reads CASSLSGRFNEQFF. CDR3 DNA: TGCGCCAGCAGTCTCAGCGGGAGGTTTAATGAGCAGTTCTTC.

The rearrangement links TRBV4-1 to TRBJ2-4, with D possibly called TRBD1 or TRBD2 (5 bases each). Trimming stripped 0 bases from V and 5 bases from J, with 11 bases between. The germline V gene encodes CDR1 MGHRA and CDR2 YSYEKL. This CDR3 is 15 amino acids long. This chain's CDR3 is CASSQDSGTENIQYF. DNA for the CDR3: TGCGCCAGCAGCCAAGATTCGGGGACGGAAAACATTCAGTACTTC.

The rearrangement links TRBV30 to TRBJ1-5; a possible D gene is TRBD1 (6 bases). This CDR3 is built from 15 residues. V was cut by 5 bases and J by 3 bases, with 17 bases left in between. CDR1 and CDR2 (germline): GTSNPN, SVGIG (reference sequence). The CDR3 region has the DNA TGTGCCTGGGCCAAGACGGGGGCTCCCAATCAGCCCCAGCATTTT. Its protein product is CAWAKTGAPNQPQHF.

This clone has just one count. The chain links TRBV6-1 to TRBJ2-7; no firm D call. V gave up 0 bases and J gave up 3 bases, with 9 bases separating them. The CDR3 length is 14 residues. CDR1 is MNHNS and CDR2 is SASEGT in the germline V gene. This CDR3 reads CASSEAPLSYEQYF. The CDR3 coding sequence is TGTGCCAGCAGTGAAGCGCCTCTAAGCTACGAGCAGTACTTC.

This clone was seen once. V usage is TRBV6-1 and J usage is TRBJ1-5; TRBD1 is a possible D gene (5 bases). V was pared by 5 bases and J by 1 base, with 12 bases between. Germline V gives CDR1 MNHNS, CDR2 SASEGT. This CDR3 has 15 residues. The DNA of the CDR3 is TGTGCCAGCAGTCGATCCGGGACGAGCAATCAGCCCCAGCATTTT. It codes for CASSRSGTSNQPQHF.

The chain couples TRBV5-6 to TRBJ1-5; possible D gene TRBD1, 6 bases. There are 17 residues in the CDR3. The germline V and J ends were trimmed by 3 bases and 0 bases, with 16 bases remaining between them. Germline lookup yields CDR1 SGHDT and CDR2 YYEEEE. The CDR3 DNA is TGTGCCAGCAGCTCCGTCCGGACAGACTATAGCAATCAGCCCCAGCATTTT. Translation: CASSSVRTDYSNQPQHF.

The CDR3 DNA follows: TGCAGCGTTGATCCGGGACAGGGGACAGATACGCAGTATTTT. It codes for CSVDPGQGTDTQYF. The chain couples TRBV29-1 to TRBJ2-3; TRBD1 matches 10 bases. The ends lost 3 bases at V and 3 bases at J; junction bases unmatched: 3. Germline CDR1 and CDR2: SQVTM and ANQGSEA. The CDR3 has 14 amino acids.

The rearrangement uses TRBV28 and TRBJ1-1; D unresolved. Per the germline V gene, CDR1 is MDHEN and CDR2 is SYDVKM. V was shortened by 3 bases and J by 3 bases, with 8 bases between the two germline ends. This CDR3 is 13 amino acids long. This chain's CDR3 is CASSFSQDTEAFF. CDR3 nucleotide sequence: TGTGCCAGCAGTTTTAGTCAGGACACTGAAGCTTTCTTT.

The chain is built from TRBV5-6 and TRBJ1-5; TRBD1 agrees at 9 bases. Looked up from germline, CDR1 is SGHDT and CDR2 is YYEEEE. The ends lost 9 bases at V and 2 bases at J; junction bases unmatched: 6. The CDR3 totals 14 residues. The CDR3 coding sequence is TGTGCCAACGGACAGGGGAGGGGCAATCAGCCCCAGCATTTT. Its protein product is CANGQGRGNQPQHF.

The chain links TRBV19 to TRBJ2-7, with 9 positions matching TRBD2. Per the germline V gene, CDR1 is LNHDA and CDR2 is SQIVND (reference sequence). V dropped 5 bases and J dropped 5; count of bases not matched to a gene: 10. The CDR3 covers 15 residues. CDR3 sequence: CASSVRRLAVHEQYF. In DNA form, the CDR3 reads TGTGCCAGTAGTGTCCGGCGACTAGCGGTACACGAGCAGTACTTC.

The chain uses TRBV27 and TRBJ2-3, with a weak D call TRBD2 (6 bases). This CDR3 is 16 amino acids long. Trimming removed 4 bases at V and 1 base at J, with 15 bases between. The germline gives CDR1 MNHEY, CDR2 SMNVEV (reference sequence). The CDR3 DNA reads as TGTGCCAGCAGTTCTGGCCGGGACTGGCGCACAGATACGCAGTATTTT. This translates into CASSSGRDWRTDTQYF.

This chain links TRBV10-3 with TRBJ2-5; no reliable D call. V shed 2 bases and J shed 0 bases, with 1 base lying between them. The CDR3 extends over 12 amino acids. The germline gives CDR1 ENHRY, CDR2 SYGVKD. Here the CDR3 reads CAISENQETQYF. Here the CDR3 DNA reads TGTGCCATCAGTGAGAACCAAGAGACCCAGTACTTC.

This clone showed up just a few times. This CDR3 reads CAVGEGSGFSYNEQFF. The CDR3 nucleotides read TGTGCCGTAGGAGAGGGGTCGGGTTTCTCCTACAATGAGCAGTTCTTC. The chain recombines TRBV19 with TRBJ2-1; D tentatively fits TRBD1 or TRBD2 (5 bases each). Germline assignment: CDR1 LNHDA and CDR2 SQIVND (reference sequence). The CDR3 loop spans 16 amino acids. Deletions cut 11 bases from V and 0 bases from J, with 20 bases between.

The chain joins TRBV5-1 to TRBJ2-1; 7 bases fit TRBD1. The CDR3 loop spans 16 amino acids. The J segment lost 4 bases and the V segment lost 3 bases, leaving 10 bases of the junction unmatched. Germline V gives CDR1 SGHRS, CDR2 YFSETQ. CDR3 nucleotide sequence: TGCGCCAGCAGCTCCCCCCGGGACAGACCTTACAATGAGCAGTTCTTC. This translates into CASSSPRDRPYNEQFF. Filled out from reference TRBV5-1 and TRBJ2-1, the complete variable domain reads KAGVTQTPRYLIKTRGQQVTLSCSPISGHRSVSWYQQTPGQGLQFLFEYFSETQRNKGNFPGRFSGRQFSNSRSEMNVSTLELGDSALYLCASSSPRDRPYNEQFFGPGTRLTVL.

A word on this clone: The junction and the germline gene differ at one end; a read error may be behind it. This chain uses TRBV7-7 with TRBJ2-5, with D possibly matching TRBD2 (6 bases). Germline V gives CDR1 SSHAT, CDR2 FNYEAQ (reference sequence). The CDR3 totals 14 residues. CDR3 region: CASSPGVAEETQYF. The CDR3 bases are TGTGCTAGCAGCCCCGGAGTAGCGGAAGAGACCCAGTACTTC.